The clone carrying this T cell receptor beta chain was counted ten times or more. Germline V gives CDR1 LGHNA, CDR2 YNFKEQ. The germline V and J ends were trimmed by 2 bases and 7 bases, with 11 bases remaining between them. The CDR3 spans 14 residues. The sample belongs to a study of T-cell reconstitution after alpha-beta-depleted transplantation in children. Unique molecular identifiers featured in how the TCRbeta library was prepared. Using its own MiXCR run on the PCR reads, TCRdb lists one record per CDR3 protein. The sample holds fewer than 350,000 distinct CDR3 sequences, more than 9% seen once.

The TCR sequence derives from a male patient aged 2 to 10 who had a stem cell transplant for chronic granulomatous disease, so the T cells may come from the graft donor. The chain uses TRBV4-2 and TRBJ1-4; D might be TRBD1 (5 bases). The input for sequencing was peripheral blood, taken 180 days after TCRalphabeta/CD19-depleted stem cell transplant. This CDR3 reads CASSQLGTREKLFF. CDR3 nucleotides: TGTGCCAGCAGCCAACTCGGGACTCGTGAAAAACTGTTTTTT.